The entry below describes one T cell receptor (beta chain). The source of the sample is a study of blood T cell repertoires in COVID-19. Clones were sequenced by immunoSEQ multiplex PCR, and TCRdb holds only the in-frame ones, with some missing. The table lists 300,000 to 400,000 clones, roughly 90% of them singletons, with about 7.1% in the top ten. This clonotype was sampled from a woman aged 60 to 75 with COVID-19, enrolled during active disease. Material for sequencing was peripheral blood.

The CDR3 DNA follows: TGTGCCAGCAGTCGGGACACAGACACAGATACGCAGTATTTT. Its translation: CASSRDTDTDTQYF. J is TRBJ2-3 and V is TRBV6-2 or TRBV6-3; D may be TRBD1 (6 bases). The CDR3 covers 14 residues. Trimming stripped 5 bases from V and 2 bases from J, with 11 bases between. Germline CDR1 MNHEY, CDR2 SVGEGT.